A single sample gave rise to the 13 T cell receptor beta chains below, sequenced in a study of T cell changes during pregnancy in multiple sclerosis. Generated by immunoSEQ multiplex PCR, the TCRdb table keeps only in-frame clones and is missing some. The data contain 35,000 or so clones, about 88% of them singletons. Source: CD4+ T cells from peripheral blood mononuclear cells, taken before pregnancy. These receptors all come from a female donor with multiple sclerosis, enrolled in a pregnancy study.

This rearrangement joins TRBV28 to TRBJ2-1; 13 bases are shared with TRBD2. This CDR3 is 16 amino acids long. Germline values: CDR1 MDHEN, CDR2 SYDVKM. The J segment lost 3 bases and the V segment lost 4 bases, leaving 3 bases of the junction unmatched. This chain's CDR3 is CASSSGTSGIYNEQFF. Written as DNA, the CDR3 is TGTGCCAGCAGTTCCGGGACTAGCGGGATCTACAATGAGCAGTTCTTC. The complete variable domain, with remaining parts taken from reference TRBV28 and TRBJ2-1, reads DVKVTQSSRYLVKRTGEKVFLECVQDMDHENMFWYRQDPGLGLRLIYFSYDVKMKEKGDIPEGYSVSREKKERFSLILESASTNQTSMYLCASSSGTSGIYNEQFFGPGTRLTVL.

J is TRBJ2-7 and V is TRBV27; 8 nucleotides align to TRBD2. Trimming removed 10 bases from V and 2 bases from J; junction bases left unmatched: 13. The CDR3 is 15 amino acids. Germline V lookup: CDR1 MNHEY, CDR2 SMNVEV (reference sequence). The chain's CDR3 is CATSSPGLDPYEQYF. The CDR3 nucleotides are TGTGCCACTTCGTCCCCGGGACTAGACCCCTACGAGCAGTACTTC.

This rearrangement joins TRBV2 to TRBJ1-2; D gene unclear. Deletions cut 5 bases from V and 0 bases from J, with 10 bases between. CDR1 is SNHLY and CDR2 is FYNNEI in the germline V gene. The CDR3 is 14 amino acids. CDR3: CASSPGRANYGYTF. Written as DNA, the CDR3 is TGTGCCAGCAGTCCCGGGAGAGCTAACTATGGCTACACCTTC.

The V and J genes are TRBV6-6 and TRBJ2-7; weak D call: TRBD1 (5 bases). CDR3 length equals 13 residues. Trimming cost V 7 bases and J 2 bases, with 12 bases left between them. Germline CDR1 and CDR2: MNHNY and SVGAGI (reference sequence). As DNA, the CDR3 is TGTGCCAGCACTGACAGTCTAGCCTACGAGCAGTACTTC. Its protein is CASTDSLAYEQYF.

The chain uses TRBV5-4 and TRBJ2-2; 7 bases agree with TRBD1. CDR3 length: 13 residues. V dropped 4 bases and J dropped 5; count of bases not matched to a gene: 2. Germline loops: CDR1 SGHNT, CDR2 YYREEE (reference sequence). The CDR3 DNA follows: TGTGCCAGCAGCCCGACAGGGACCGGGGAGCTGTTTTTT. Protein: CASSPTGTGELFF.

This clone has only a few counts. The chain is built from TRBV2 and TRBJ1-1, with D uncertain. CDR1 is SNHLY, CDR2 FYNNEI, per germline. V was cut by 4 bases and J by 1 base, with 10 bases left in between. This CDR3 is 14 amino acids long. The CDR3 here is CASSVIEQNTEAFF. CDR3 nucleotides: TGTGCCAGCAGTGTTATCGAACAGAACACTGAAGCTTTCTTT.

This chain uses TRBV2 with TRBJ2-7, with 11 bases that match TRBD1. The CDR3 spans 14 residues. Germline loops: CDR1 SNHLY, CDR2 FYNNEI. V gave up 6 bases and J gave up 4 bases; unmatched junction bases: 5. The CDR3 is CASSRDRGSYEQYF. DNA for the CDR3: TGTGCCAGCAGCCGGGACAGGGGGTCTTACGAGCAGTACTTC.

This sequence joins TRBV9 and TRBJ2-3, with 14 nucleotides matching TRBD2. This CDR3 contains 15 residues. CDR1 and CDR2 (germline): SGDLS, YYNGEE. V dropped 3 bases and J dropped 5; count of bases not matched to a gene: 2. The CDR3 spells CASSATSGRVDTQYF. The CDR3 nucleotides are TGTGCCAGCAGCGCGACTAGCGGGAGGGTAGATACGCAGTATTTT.

The chain has TRBV11-2 and TRBJ1-5, with 9 positions matching TRBD1. The CDR3 is 16 residues long. Per the germline V gene, CDR1 is SGHAT and CDR2 is FQNNGV. V shed 5 bases, J shed 7 bases, and the junction held 12 bases outside the gene matches. The CDR3 DNA follows: TGTGCCAGCAGCCCGGGACAGGGAGGGTCCGGCCAGCCCCAGCATTTT. Translated: CASSPGQGGSGQPQHF.

This clone was detected once. The chain joins TRBV20-1 to TRBJ2-7, with D possibly TRBD1 on 6 matching bases. The V and J ends lost 8 bases and 6 bases respectively, with 14 bases between them. Germline V gives CDR1 DFQATT, CDR2 SNEGSKA (reference sequence). CDR3 size: 11 residues. In DNA form, the CDR3 reads TGCAGTCCTTCAAGGGGGTTCGAGCAGTACTTC. Amino acid sequence: CSPSRGFEQYF.

The V and J genes are TRBV6-1 and TRBJ2-5, with D possibly matching TRBD1 (5 bases). This CDR3 spans 15 amino acids. Trimming removed 2 bases from V and 2 bases from J, with 12 bases in between. Germline V lookup: CDR1 MNHNS, CDR2 SASEGT. The DNA for the CDR3 is TGTGCCAGCAGTGAATGGTGGCAGGGTCAAGAGACCCAGTACTTC. This translates into CASSEWWQGQETQYF.

The chain carries TRBV5-4 and TRBJ2-5, with D uncertain. This CDR3 comprises 15 residues. The germline V and J ends were trimmed by 0 bases and 3 bases, with 12 bases remaining between them. The V gene's germline CDR1 is SGHNT and CDR2 YYREEE (reference sequence). The CDR3 DNA reads as TGTGCCAGCAGCTTGGCCGGGTCAGCGAAAGAGACCCAGTACTTC. Its protein is CASSLAGSAKETQYF. The whole variable domain, remainder taken from reference TRBV5-4 and TRBJ2-5, is ETGVTQSPTHLIKTRGQQVTLRCSSQSGHNTVSWYQQALGQGPQFIFQYYREEENGRGNFPPRFSGLQFPNYSSELNVNALELDDSALYLCASSLAGSAKETQYFGPGTRLLVL.

This clone was observed once. This rearrangement joins TRBV5-5 to TRBJ1-1, with 8 bases lining up with TRBD1. V shed 3 bases and J 0 bases; nucleotides not matched to a gene: 10. The CDR3 totals 17 residues. Germline loops: CDR1 SGHKS, CDR2 YYEKEE (reference sequence). This CDR3 reads CASSSRTGMGMNTEAFF. The CDR3 DNA reads as TGTGCCAGCAGCTCTAGGACAGGGATGGGGATGAACACTGAAGCTTTCTTT.